One TCR beta chain is described in this entry. Its antigen is not identified. In germline, CDR1 is MNHNY, CDR2 SVGAGI (reference sequence). J lost 3 bases, V lost 4 bases, and 6 bases had no gene match. The CDR3 is 14 residues long. The data derive from a study of cytomegalovirus exposure and HLA in healthy donors. Study-wide findings and caveats: The authors enumerated 180 or so TCR beta chains as linked to cytomegalovirus.

A multiplex PCR was run with 60 Vbeta primers and 13 Jbeta primers. Some clones are missing from TCRdb's copy, which holds only in-frame ones; the method was immunoSEQ multiplex PCR. The sample includes roughly 100,000 clones, roughly 71% of them seen just once. What was sequenced was PBMCs. The chain employs TRBV6-6 and TRBJ2-7, with TRBD1 matching over 7 bases. The source is a man aged 50-59 years in good health and CMV-seronegative. DNA of the CDR3: TGTGCCAGCAGTTCCCGGGACAGCGGCTACGAGCAGTACTTC. Translated, it gives CASSSRDSGYEQYF.